This T cell receptor (beta chain) came from a study of blood T cell repertoires in COVID-19. At the level of the study: Spain, Italy and the United States supplied samples that represented acute and convalescent COVID-19. The cDNA or gDNA used as material had been derived from T cells, B-cell-depleted T cells, or PBMCs.

Germline CDR1 is LGHNA and CDR2 is YSLEER. The V and J ends lost 0 bases and 5 bases respectively, with 13 bases between them. The CDR3 covers 16 residues. Method: immunoSEQ multiplex PCR; TCRdb's copy keeps in-frame clones and lacks some. The table has 300,000 to 350,000 clones, around 82% seen once. V and J are TRBV4-3 and TRBJ1-4; D remains unclear. Sequencing input: peripheral blood. The TCR originated in a man aged 25 to 40 with active or convalescent COVID-19. CDR3: CASSQERQVLNEKLFF. The CDR3 nucleotides are TGCGCCAGCAGCCAAGAACGGCAGGTCCTCAATGAAAAACTGTTTTTT.